Below are 13 T cell receptor beta chains sequenced from a single sample in a study of blood T cell repertoires in COVID-19. Profiled with immunoSEQ multiplex PCR; TCRdb holds only in-frame clones, not every one. The repertoire includes approximately 100,000 clones, around 80% of them detected once, and under 8% sits in the top ten. Source material: peripheral blood. The receptors here all came from a woman of 80 years or more with active or convalescent COVID-19.

V and J are TRBV3-1 (or the pseudogene TRBV3-2) and TRBJ2-1, with D unclear. Germline V gene sequence: CDR1 LGHDT, CDR2 YNNKEL (reference sequence). V was pared by 0 bases and J by 7 bases, with 7 bases between. The CDR3 runs to 13 residues. CDR3 nucleotides: TGTGCCAGCAGCCAAGATTTGCGGAATGAGCAGTTCTTC. Amino acids: CASSQDLRNEQFF.

The genes are TRBV3-1 (or the pseudogene TRBV3-2) and TRBJ2-7; D is unclear. Trimming took 5 bases from V and 0 from J, leaving 11 bases between them. Per germline, CDR1 LGHDT and CDR2 YNNKEL (reference sequence). The CDR3 has 14 residues. CDR3 residues: CASSTQQISYEQYF. The CDR3 DNA follows: TGTGCCAGCAGCACCCAACAGATCTCCTACGAGCAGTACTTC.

This chain links TRBV6-5 with TRBJ1-6; a possible D gene is TRBD1 (5 bases). V was clipped by 4 bases and J by 7 bases, with 11 bases between them. Germline CDR1 and CDR2: MNHEY and SVGAGI. This CDR3 is 14 amino acids long. The CDR3 loop is CASSFRQINSPLHF. CDR3 bases: TGTGCCAGCAGTTTTCGACAGATCAATTCACCCCTCCACTTT.

This clone showed up just a few times. The V call is TRBV19, the J call TRBJ2-1; D is uncertain. Trimming pared 0 bases from V and 3 bases from J, leaving 6 bases between. This CDR3 has 14 amino acids. CDR1 and CDR2 (germline): LNHDA, SQIVND (reference sequence). CDR3 DNA: TGTGCCAGTAGTATAGAGTCTATCTACAATGAGCAGTTCTTC. Protein: CASSIESIYNEQFF. Looking up the rest from reference TRBV19 and TRBJ2-1 gives the full variable domain: DGGITQSPKYLFRKEGQNVTLSCEQNLNHDAMYWYRQDPGQGLRLIYYSQIVNDFQKGDIAEGYSVSREKKESFPLTVTSAQKNPTAFYLCASSIESIYNEQFFGPGTRLTVL.

The chain's CDR3 is CASSVAWQGGDGYTF. The CDR3 DNA reads TGTGCCAGCAGCGTAGCGTGGCAGGGAGGGGATGGCTACACCTTC. V usage is TRBV9 and J usage is TRBJ1-2; weak D call: TRBD1 (5 bases). Germline loops: CDR1 SGDLS, CDR2 YYNGEE. The V end was cut by 0 bases, the J end by 6 bases, with 15 bases between. The CDR3 is 15 residues long.

The chain has TRBV24-1 and TRBJ2-7, with 8 bases identical to TRBD1. The length of the CDR3 is 14 residues. The germline V gene encodes CDR1 KGHDR and CDR2 SFDVKD. J gave up 9 bases and V 4 bases, and 10 bases lay outside the gene matches. CDR3: CATSETDRVLRQYF. The CDR3 coding sequence is TGTGCCACCAGTGAAACGGACAGGGTCCTCCGGCAGTACTTC.

This chain joins TRBV19 and TRBJ1-6, with unresolved D. Deletions cut 6 bases from V and 8 bases from J, with 14 bases between. CDR1 is LNHDA, CDR2 SQIVND, per germline (reference sequence). This CDR3 contains 14 residues. The CDR3 reads CASSSTAGDSPLHF. CDR3 nucleotides: TGTGCCAGTAGCTCGACGGCCGGGGATTCACCCCTCCACTTT.

The V gene is TRBV6-5, the J gene TRBJ1-1; D might be TRBD1 (5 bases). The CDR3 consists of 14 residues. From germline, CDR1 is MNHEY and CDR2 SVGAGI. Trimming took 0 bases from V and 6 from J, leaving 11 bases between them. The CDR3 region is CASSYSQGNAEAFF. CDR3 DNA: TGTGCCAGCAGTTACTCGCAGGGAAACGCTGAAGCTTTCTTT.

The V and J genes are TRBV5-8 and TRBJ1-1, with D hard to call. Trimming removed 2 bases at V and 1 base at J, with 9 bases between. Germline CDR1 reads SGHTS; CDR2 reads YDEGEE. The CDR3 extends over 14 amino acids. The CDR3 bases are TGTGCCAGCAGCTTTAGACAAACGAACACTGAAGCTTTCTTT. Protein: CASSFRQTNTEAFF.

The chain combines TRBV24-1 with TRBJ2-1; 14 bases agree with TRBD2. The CDR3 is 16 amino acids. The germline gives CDR1 KGHDR, CDR2 SFDVKD. V lost 2 bases, J lost 9 bases, and 5 bases stayed unmatched. The chain's CDR3 is CATSDSGLAGAGEQFF. The CDR3 DNA is TGTGCCACCAGTGATTCGGGACTAGCGGGAGCGGGTGAGCAGTTCTTC.

This chain links TRBV7-8 with TRBJ1-3; TRBD1 matches 8 bases. With 1 base clipped from V and 3 bases from J, the junction kept 8 bases outside the gene matches. This CDR3 has 17 amino acids. Germline V gene lookup returns CDR1 SGHVS and CDR2 FQNEAQ. CDR3 sequence (DNA): TGTGCCAGCAGCTTAGGGACAGGGTACTTTAGTGGAAACACCATATATTTT. Protein sequence: CASSLGTGYFSGNTIYF.

V and J are TRBV28 and TRBJ1-5; D is possibly TRBD1 (5 bases). From germline, CDR1 is MDHEN and CDR2 SYDVKM. Between the trimmed V and J ends, which lost 3 bases and 3 bases, there was a span of 12 bases. The CDR3 runs 15 residues. The CDR3 DNA reads TGTGCCAGCAGTTTTTATCAGGGAAACAATCAGCCCCAGCATTTT. Protein product: CASSFYQGNNQPQHF.

J is TRBJ1-2 and V is TRBV9; TRBD1 agrees at 9 bases. Germline CDR1 and CDR2: SGDLS and YYNGEE. The CDR3 contains 16 residues. The J segment lost 2 bases and the V segment lost 4 bases, leaving 9 bases of the junction unmatched. CDR3 DNA sequence: TGTGCCAGCAGCCAGAGTTGGGGACAGGGAAACTATGGCTACACCTTC. This sequence encodes CASSQSWGQGNYGYTF.